There are many counts of the clone carrying this TCR beta chain. Its target is not known. V was trimmed by 1 base and J by 3 bases, leaving 6 bases between them. CDR1 is SGHTA and CDR2 is FQGTGA in the germline V gene. The CDR3 consists of 13 residues. The sample is drawn from a study of T cell repertoires in cytomegalovirus infection. Whole-study context: HLA-C-restricted CMV epitopes, recently identified, and well-studied HLA-B-restricted ones were used by the study. Signatures in public TCR beta sequences pointed to both CMV infection and matching HLA type. Study conclusions and caveats: HLA-C-restricted, CMV-specific TCR beta clonotypes were dominant ex vivo. Identification of carriers of CMV plus the relevant HLA was achieved through cumulative public TCR beta family frequency.

MiXCR was run by TCRdb on the reads, yielding one entry per CDR3 protein. This sample has hundreds of thousands of distinct CDR3 sequences, with roughly 28% found just once. The chain recombines TRBV7-3 with TRBJ1-1; no clear D gene. Source: cultured PBMCs, taken from culture after CMV antigen stimulation. The TCR comes from a human donor in good health (CMV status not recorded). Some clones in this sample may be carry-over from other donors' samples. This CDR3 reads CASSLNSDTEAFF. CDR3 bases: TGTGCCAGCAGCTTAAACTCGGACACTGAAGCTTTCTTT.